The source of this T cell receptor beta chain is a study of shared clonotypes between healthy human individuals. Study conclusions and caveats: All-four-donor shared clonotypes had higher generation probabilities than non-shared clonotypes did. Rarefaction demonstrated incomplete sorted-subset sequencing despite large depth.

Researchers divided each subset's genomic DNA evenly across several immunoSEQ plates. Original processing methods: Filtering differed, since immunoSEQ gave only junction sequences and no quality scores. The protocol was immunoSEQ multiplex PCR, while the TCRdb copy is restricted to in-frame clones and leaves out a portion. The V and J calls and the clone size are those of that table, but D and trimming were determined from the DNA. The sample holds approximately 2,200,000 clones, roughly 91% seen once. The germline V gene has CDR1 SGHVS and CDR2 FQNEAQ. The CDR3 consists of 15 residues. V was shortened by 1 base and J by 5 bases, with 12 bases between the two germline ends. Regarding this clone: Its antigen is unidentified.

Positively selected for CCR7, the CD45RO-negative cells used as naive CD8 cells excluded terminally differentiated effector memory CD45RA+ cells. This clonotype was sampled from a young man in good health. Some clones in this sample may be carry-over from other donors' samples. The genes are TRBV7-8 and TRBJ2-1, with D perhaps given as TRBD1 or TRBD2 (5 bases each). Sequencing was performed on naive CD8+ T cells from PBMCs. Here the CDR3 reads CASSLDPGRNNEQFF. CDR3 nucleotides: TGTGCCAGCAGCTTAGACCCGGGACGTAACAATGAGCAGTTCTTC.